This TCR beta chain was found in a study of blood T cells in healthy people across ages. Study at large: Template-switching capture recovered about one barcoded beta molecule per two T cells.

J gave up 0 bases and V 5 bases, and 8 bases lay outside the gene matches. Germline CDR1 and CDR2: SGHAT and FQDESV (reference sequence). The CDR3 loop spans 18 amino acids. For the second PCR, which ran for roughly 6 to 12 cycles, a sample-barcoded 5' primer and a J-beta primer mix were used. One entry per CDR3 protein results from TCRdb running MiXCR on the 5' RACE reads. This sample has 800,000 or so distinct CDR3 sequences, with roughly 25% found just once. This same sample was also part of a study on T cells of mothers and their children.

This TCR derives from a boy aged 5-17 years in good health. Sequenced sample: blood. The rearrangement joins TRBV11-1 to TRBJ2-1, with 12 bases identical to TRBD2. The CDR3 sequence: CASSPGLAGPSSYNEQFF. In DNA form, the CDR3 reads TGTGCCAGCAGCCCCGGACTAGCGGGACCGAGCTCCTACAATGAGCAGTTCTTC.